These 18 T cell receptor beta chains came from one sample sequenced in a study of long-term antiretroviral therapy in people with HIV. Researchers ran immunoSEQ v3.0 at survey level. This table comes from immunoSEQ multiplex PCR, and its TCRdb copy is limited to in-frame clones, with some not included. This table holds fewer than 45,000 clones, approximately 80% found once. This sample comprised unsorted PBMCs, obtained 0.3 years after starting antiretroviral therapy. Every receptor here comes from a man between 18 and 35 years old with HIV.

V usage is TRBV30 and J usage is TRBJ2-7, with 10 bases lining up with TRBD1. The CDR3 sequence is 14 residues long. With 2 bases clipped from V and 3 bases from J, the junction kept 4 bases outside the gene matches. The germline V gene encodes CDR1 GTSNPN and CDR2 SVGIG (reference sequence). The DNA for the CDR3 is TGTGCCTGGAGTTCGGGACAGGGGATCTACGAGCAGTACTTC. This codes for CAWSSGQGIYEQYF.

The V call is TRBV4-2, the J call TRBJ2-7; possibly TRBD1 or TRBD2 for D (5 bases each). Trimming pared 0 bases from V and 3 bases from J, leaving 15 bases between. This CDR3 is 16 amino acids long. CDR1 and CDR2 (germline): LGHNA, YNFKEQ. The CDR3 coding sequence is TGTGCCAGCAGCCAAGAGAGGGCAGGGCTTAGCTACGAGCAGTACTTC. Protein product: CASSQERAGLSYEQYF.

CDR3 residues: CASSPIAGHSTDTQYF. CDR3 nucleotides: TGTGCCAGCAGCCCTATAGCGGGACATAGCACAGATACGCAGTATTTT. V and J are TRBV5-4 and TRBJ2-3, with 8 bases matching TRBD2. V trimming: 4 bases; J trimming: 0 bases; junction bases outside the gene matches: 7. CDR3 length: 16 amino acids. CDR1 and CDR2 (germline): SGHNT, YYREEE (reference sequence).

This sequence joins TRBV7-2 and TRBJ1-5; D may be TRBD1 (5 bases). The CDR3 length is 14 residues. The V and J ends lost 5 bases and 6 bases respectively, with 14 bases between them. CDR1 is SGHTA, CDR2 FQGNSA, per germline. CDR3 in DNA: TGTGCCAGCAGCCCTGAAGGGGTTGGTCAGCCCCAGCATTTT. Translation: CASSPEGVGQPQHF.

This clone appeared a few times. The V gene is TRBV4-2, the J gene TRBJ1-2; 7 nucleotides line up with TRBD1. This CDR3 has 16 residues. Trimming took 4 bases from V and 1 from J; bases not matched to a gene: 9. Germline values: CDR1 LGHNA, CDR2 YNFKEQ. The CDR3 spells CASSLNPGTVNYGYTF. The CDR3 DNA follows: TGTGCCAGCAGCCTAAACCCCGGGACAGTTAACTATGGCTACACCTTC.

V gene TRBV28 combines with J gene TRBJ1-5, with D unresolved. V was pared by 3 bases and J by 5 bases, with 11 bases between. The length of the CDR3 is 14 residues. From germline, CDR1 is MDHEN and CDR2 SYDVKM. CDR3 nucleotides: TGTGCCAGCAGTTTTACATCTTCGGATCAGCCCCAGCATTTT. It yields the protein CASSFTSSDQPQHF. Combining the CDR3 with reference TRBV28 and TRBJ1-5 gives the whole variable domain DVKVTQSSRYLVKRTGEKVFLECVQDMDHENMFWYRQDPGLGLRLIYFSYDVKMKEKGDIPEGYSVSREKKERFSLILESASTNQTSMYLCASSFTSSDQPQHFGDGTRLSIL.

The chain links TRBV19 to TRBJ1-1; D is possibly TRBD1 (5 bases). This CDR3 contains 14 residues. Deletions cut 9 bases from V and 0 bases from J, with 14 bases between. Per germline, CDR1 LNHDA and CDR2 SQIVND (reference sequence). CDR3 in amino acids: CASHEGLMNTEAFF. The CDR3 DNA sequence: TGTGCCAGCCACGAGGGGCTCATGAACACTGAAGCTTTCTTT. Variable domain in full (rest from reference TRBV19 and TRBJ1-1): DGGITQSPKYLFRKEGQNVTLSCEQNLNHDAMYWYRQDPGQGLRLIYYSQIVNDFQKGDIAEGYSVSREKKESFPLTVTSAQKNPTAFYLCASHEGLMNTEAFFGQGTRLTVV.

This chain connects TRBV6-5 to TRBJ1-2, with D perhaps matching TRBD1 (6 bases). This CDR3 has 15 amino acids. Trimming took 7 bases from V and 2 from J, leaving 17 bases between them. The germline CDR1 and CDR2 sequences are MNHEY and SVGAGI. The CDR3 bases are TGTGCCAGCAACAAACAGGGAGAGGGAAACTATGGCTACACCTTC. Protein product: CASNKQGEGNYGYTF.

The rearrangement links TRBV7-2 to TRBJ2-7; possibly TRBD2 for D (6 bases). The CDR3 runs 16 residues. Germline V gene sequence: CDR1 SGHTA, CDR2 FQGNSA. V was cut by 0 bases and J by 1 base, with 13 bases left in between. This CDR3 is CASSLAPGLPSYEQYF. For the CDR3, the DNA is TGTGCCAGCAGCTTAGCGCCGGGACTGCCATCCTACGAGCAGTACTTC.

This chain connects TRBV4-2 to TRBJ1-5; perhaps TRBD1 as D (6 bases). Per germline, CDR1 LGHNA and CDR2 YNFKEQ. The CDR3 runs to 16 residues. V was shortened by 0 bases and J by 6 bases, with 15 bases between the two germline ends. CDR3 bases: TGTGCCAGCAGCCAAGATCCGGGACATTCACGTCAGCCCCAGCATTTT. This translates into CASSQDPGHSRQPQHF.

The CDR3 region has the DNA TGTGCCACCAGCAGAGGGGGTGGGAATGAGCAGTTCTTC. This codes for CATSRGGGNEQFF. The chain links TRBV15 to TRBJ2-1; D remains unclear. Germline-derived CDR1 and CDR2 are LNHNV and YYDKDF (reference sequence). V was cut by 1 base and J by 7 bases, with 8 bases left in between. This CDR3 spans 13 amino acids.

This CDR3 is CASSEDRRLNQPQHF. The CDR3 DNA reads TGTGCCAGTAGTGAGGACAGGAGACTCAATCAGCCCCAGCATTTT. The chain uses TRBV19 and TRBJ1-5; 7 positions match TRBD1. This CDR3 region has 15 residues. The junction had 7 bases not matched to a gene; V was cut back by 5 bases and J by 3 bases. Germline V gives CDR1 LNHDA, CDR2 SQIVND (reference sequence).

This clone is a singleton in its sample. CDR3 DNA: TGTGCCAGCAGGCCGGGACAGGATTCCTACGAGCAGTACTTC. Its translation is CASRPGQDSYEQYF. The genes are TRBV6-1 and TRBJ2-7; 8 nucleotides agree with TRBD1. CDR3 length equals 14 residues. V was pared by 6 bases and J by 1 base, with 5 bases of the junction left unmatched. Germline CDR1 MNHNS, CDR2 SASEGT.

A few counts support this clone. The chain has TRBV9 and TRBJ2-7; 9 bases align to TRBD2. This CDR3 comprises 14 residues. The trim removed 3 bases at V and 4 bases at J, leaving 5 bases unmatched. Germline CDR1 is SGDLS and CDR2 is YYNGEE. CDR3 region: CASSAGLAEYEQYF. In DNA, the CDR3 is TGTGCCAGCAGCGCGGGACTAGCAGAGTACGAGCAGTACTTC.

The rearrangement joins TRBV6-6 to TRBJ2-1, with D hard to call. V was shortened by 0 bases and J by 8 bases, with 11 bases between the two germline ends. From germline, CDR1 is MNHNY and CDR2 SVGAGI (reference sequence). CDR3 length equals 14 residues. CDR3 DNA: TGTGCCAGCAGTTACTCCCCTGAAAGCGATGAGCAGTTCTTC. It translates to CASSYSPESDEQFF.

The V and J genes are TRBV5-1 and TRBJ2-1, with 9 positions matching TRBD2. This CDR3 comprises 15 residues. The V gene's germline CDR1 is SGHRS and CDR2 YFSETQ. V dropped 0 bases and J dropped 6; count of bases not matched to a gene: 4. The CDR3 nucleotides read TGCGCCAGCAGCTTGGTAGCGGGAGATCTCAATGAGCAGTTCTTC. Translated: CASSLVAGDLNEQFF.

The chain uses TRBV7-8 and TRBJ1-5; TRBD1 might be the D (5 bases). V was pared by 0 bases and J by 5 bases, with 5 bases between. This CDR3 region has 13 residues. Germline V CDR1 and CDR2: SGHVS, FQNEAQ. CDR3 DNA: TGTGCCAGCAGCTTAGCAGGGGATCAGCCCCAGCATTTT. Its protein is CASSLAGDQPQHF. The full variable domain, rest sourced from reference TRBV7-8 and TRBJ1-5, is GAGVSQSPRYKVAKRGQDVALRCDPISGHVSLFWYQQALGQGPEFLTYFQNEAQLDKSGLPSDRFFAERPEGSVSTLKIQRTQQEDSAVYLCASSLAGDQPQHFGDGTRLSIL.

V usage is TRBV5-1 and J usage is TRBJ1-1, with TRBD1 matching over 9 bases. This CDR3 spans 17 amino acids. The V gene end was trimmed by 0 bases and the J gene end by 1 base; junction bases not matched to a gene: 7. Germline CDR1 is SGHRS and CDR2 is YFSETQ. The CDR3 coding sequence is TGCGCCAGCAGCTTGGCCGGGACAGGGAGGGGGAACACTGAAGCTTTCTTT. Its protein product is CASSLAGTGRGNTEAFF.